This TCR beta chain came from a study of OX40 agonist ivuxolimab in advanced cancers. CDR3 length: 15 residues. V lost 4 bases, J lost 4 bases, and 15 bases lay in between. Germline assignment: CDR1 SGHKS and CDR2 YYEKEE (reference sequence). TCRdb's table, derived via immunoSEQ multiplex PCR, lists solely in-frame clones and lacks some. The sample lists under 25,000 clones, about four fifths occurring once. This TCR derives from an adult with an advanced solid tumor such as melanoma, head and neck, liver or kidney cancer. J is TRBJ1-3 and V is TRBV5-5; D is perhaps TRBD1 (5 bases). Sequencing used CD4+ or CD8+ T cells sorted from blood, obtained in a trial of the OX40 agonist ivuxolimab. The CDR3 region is CASSRPGTFGNTIYF. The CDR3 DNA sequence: TGTGCCAGCAGCAGACCTGGGACTTTCGGAAACACCATATATTTT.